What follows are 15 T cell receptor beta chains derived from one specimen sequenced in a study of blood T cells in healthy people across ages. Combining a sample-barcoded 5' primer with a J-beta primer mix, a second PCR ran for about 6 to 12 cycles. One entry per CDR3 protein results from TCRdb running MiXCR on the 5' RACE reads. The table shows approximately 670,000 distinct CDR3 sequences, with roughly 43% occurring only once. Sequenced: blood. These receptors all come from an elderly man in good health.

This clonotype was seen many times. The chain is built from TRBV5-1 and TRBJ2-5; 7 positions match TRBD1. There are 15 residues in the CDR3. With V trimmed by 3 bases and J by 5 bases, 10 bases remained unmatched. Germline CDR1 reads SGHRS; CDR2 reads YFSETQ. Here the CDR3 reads CASSYSTGLSETQYF. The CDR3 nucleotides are TGCGCCAGCAGCTACTCGACAGGGTTGTCGGAGACCCAGTACTTC.

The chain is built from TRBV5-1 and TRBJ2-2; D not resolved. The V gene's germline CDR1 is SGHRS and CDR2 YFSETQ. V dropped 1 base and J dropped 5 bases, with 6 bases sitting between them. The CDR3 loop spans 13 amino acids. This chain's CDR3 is CASSLSLTGELFF. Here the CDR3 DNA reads TGCGCCAGCAGCTTGAGTCTGACCGGGGAGCTGTTTTTT.

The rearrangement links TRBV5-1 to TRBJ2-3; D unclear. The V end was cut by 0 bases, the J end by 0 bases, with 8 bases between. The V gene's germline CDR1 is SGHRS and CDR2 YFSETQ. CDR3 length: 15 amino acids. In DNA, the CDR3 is TGCGCCAGCAGCTTGGCCCCCCTTAGCACAGATACGCAGTATTTT. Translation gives CASSLAPLSTDTQYF.

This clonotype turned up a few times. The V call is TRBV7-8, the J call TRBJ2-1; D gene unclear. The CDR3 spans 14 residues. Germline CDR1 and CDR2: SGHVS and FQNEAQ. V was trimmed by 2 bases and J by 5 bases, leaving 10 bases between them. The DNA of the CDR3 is TGTGCCAGCAGCTTAATGAGGTTTGACAATGAGCAGTTCTTC. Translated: CASSLMRFDNEQFF.

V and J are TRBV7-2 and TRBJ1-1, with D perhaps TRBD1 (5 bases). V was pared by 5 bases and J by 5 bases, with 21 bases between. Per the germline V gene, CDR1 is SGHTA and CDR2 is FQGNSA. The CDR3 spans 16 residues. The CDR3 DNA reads TGTGCCAGCAGCCATAGACGTTCAGGGCGGGGGACTGAAGCTTTCTTT. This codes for CASSHRRSGRGTEAFF.

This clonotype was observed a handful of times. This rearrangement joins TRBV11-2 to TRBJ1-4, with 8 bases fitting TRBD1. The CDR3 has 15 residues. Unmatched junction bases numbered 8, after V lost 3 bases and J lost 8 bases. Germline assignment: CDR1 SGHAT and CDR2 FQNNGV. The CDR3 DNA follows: TGTGCCAGCAGCTTTCCTGTGACAGGGGAGGAAAAACTGTTTTTT. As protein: CASSFPVTGEEKLFF. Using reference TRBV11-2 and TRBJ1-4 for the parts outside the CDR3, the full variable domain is EAGVAQSPRYKIIEKRQSVAFWCNPISGHATLYWYQQILGQGPKLLIQFQNNGVVDDSQLPKDRFSAERLKGVDSTLKIQPAKLEDSAVYLCASSFPVTGEEKLFFGSGTQLSVL.

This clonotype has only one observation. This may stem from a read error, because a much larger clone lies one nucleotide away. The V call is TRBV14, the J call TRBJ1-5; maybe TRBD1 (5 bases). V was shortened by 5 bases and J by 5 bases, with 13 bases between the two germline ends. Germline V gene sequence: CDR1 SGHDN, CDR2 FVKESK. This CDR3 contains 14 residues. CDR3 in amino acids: CASSSTVHDQPQHF. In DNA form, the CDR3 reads TGTGCCAGCAGCTCGACAGTTCATGATCAGCCCCAGCATTTT.

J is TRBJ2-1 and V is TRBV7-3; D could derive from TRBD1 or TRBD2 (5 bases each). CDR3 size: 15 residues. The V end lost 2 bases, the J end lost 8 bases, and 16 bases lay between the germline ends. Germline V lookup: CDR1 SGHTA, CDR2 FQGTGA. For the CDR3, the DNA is TGTGCCAGCAGCTTACACAGCGCCCGAGGGGATGAGCAGTTCTTC. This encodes CASSLHSARGDEQFF.

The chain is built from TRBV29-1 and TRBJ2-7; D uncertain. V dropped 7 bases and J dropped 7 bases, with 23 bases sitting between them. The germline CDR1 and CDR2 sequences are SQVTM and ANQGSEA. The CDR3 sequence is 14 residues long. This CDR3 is CSAPAVGVRNEQYF. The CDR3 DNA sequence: TGCAGCGCCCCGGCCGTCGGAGTACGCAATGAGCAGTACTTC.

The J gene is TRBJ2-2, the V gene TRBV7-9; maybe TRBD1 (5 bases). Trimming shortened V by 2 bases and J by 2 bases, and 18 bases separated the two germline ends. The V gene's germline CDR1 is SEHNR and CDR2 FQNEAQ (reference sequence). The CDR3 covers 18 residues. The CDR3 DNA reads TGTGCCAGCAGCTTAATCAGGGTAGAAGCCAGAAACACCGGGGAGCTGTTTTTT. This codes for CASSLIRVEARNTGELFF.

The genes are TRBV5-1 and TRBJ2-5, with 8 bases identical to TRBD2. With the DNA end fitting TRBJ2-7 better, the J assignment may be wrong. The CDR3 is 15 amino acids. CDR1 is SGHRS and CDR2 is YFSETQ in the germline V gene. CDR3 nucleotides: TGCGCCAGCAGCTCCCGCAGCGGGAGTCTCTACGAGCAGTACTTC. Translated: CASSSRSGSLYEQYF.

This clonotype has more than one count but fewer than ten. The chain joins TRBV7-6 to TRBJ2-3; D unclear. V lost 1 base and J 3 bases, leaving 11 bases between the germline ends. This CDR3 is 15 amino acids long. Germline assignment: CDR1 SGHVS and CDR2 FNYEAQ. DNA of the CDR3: TGTGCCAGCAGCTTAGTTGGTAGTTGGACAGATACGCAGTATTTT. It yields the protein CASSLVGSWTDTQYF.

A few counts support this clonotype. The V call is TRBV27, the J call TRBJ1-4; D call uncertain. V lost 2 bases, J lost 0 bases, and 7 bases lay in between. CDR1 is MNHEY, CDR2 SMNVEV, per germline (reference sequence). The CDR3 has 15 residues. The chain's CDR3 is CASSLAGSTNEKLFF. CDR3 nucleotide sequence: TGTGCCAGCAGTTTAGCTGGTTCAACTAATGAAAAACTGTTTTTT.

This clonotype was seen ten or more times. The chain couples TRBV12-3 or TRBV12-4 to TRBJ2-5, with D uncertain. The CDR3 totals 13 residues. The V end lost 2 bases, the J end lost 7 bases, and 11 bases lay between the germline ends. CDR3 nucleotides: TGTGCCAGCAGTTTAAAGGGCGCAGGGACCCAGTACTTC. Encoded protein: CASSLKGAGTQYF.

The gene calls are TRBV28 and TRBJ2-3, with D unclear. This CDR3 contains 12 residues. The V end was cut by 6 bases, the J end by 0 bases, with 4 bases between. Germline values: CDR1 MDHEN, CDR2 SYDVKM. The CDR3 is CASRFSTDTQYF. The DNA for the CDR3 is TGTGCCAGCAGATTTAGCACAGATACGCAGTATTTT.